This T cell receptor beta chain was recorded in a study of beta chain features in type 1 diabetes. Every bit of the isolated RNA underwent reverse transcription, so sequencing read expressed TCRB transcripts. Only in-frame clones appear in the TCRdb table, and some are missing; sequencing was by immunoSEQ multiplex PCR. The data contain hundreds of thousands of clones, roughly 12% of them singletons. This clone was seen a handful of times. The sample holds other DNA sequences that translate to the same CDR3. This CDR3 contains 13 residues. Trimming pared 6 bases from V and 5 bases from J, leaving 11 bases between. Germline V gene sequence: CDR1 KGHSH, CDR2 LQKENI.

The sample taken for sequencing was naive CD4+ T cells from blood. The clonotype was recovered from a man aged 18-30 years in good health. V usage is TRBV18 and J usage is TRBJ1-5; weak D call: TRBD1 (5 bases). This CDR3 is CASSPQGDQPQHF. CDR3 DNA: TGTGCCAGCTCTCCTCAGGGTGATCAGCCCCAGCATTTT.